There are many counts of the clone carrying this TCR beta chain. Trimming cost V 5 bases and J 4 bases, with 17 bases left between them. CDR3 length equals 16 residues. CDR1 is MNHNS, CDR2 SASEGT, per germline. Investigators amplified TCR beta CDR3 regions from RNA transcripts. In the first round, RT-PCR was carried out with HTBI primers, and a multiplex PCR formed the second round. TCRdb analysed the multiplex PCR reads with MiXCR anew, one entry per CDR3 protein. Altogether about 370,000 distinct CDR3 sequences are present, about a sixth being singletons, with the ten largest covering 2.4%. The entry originates in a study of Graves' ophthalmopathy and Graves' hyperthyroidism.

The TCR comes from an adult woman with stable Graves' hyperthyroidism. The sequenced sample was peripheral blood. The J gene is TRBJ2-2, the V gene TRBV6-1; D is perhaps TRBD1 (8 bases). CDR3 in DNA: TGTGCCAGCAGTAATACAGGGGGGGGACTCACCGGGGAGCTGTTTTTT. Its protein is CASSNTGGGLTGELFF.